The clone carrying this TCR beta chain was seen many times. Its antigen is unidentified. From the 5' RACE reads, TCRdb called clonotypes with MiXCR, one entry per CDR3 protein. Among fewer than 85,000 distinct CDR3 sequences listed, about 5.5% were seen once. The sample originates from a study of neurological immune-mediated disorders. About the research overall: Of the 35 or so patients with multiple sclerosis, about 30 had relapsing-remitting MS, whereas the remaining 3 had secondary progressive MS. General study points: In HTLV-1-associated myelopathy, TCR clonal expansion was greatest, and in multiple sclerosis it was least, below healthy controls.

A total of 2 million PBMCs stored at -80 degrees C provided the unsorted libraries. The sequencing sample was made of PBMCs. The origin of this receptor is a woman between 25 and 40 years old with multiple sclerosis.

CDR3 DNA: TGCGCCAGCTCCGGGGGGGCAACGGCAGATACGCAGTATTTT. Amino acids: CASSGGATADTQYF. This chain connects TRBV5-1 to TRBJ2-3; TRBD2 matches at 8 bases. The CDR3 spans 14 residues. V dropped 7 bases and J dropped 4; count of bases not matched to a gene: 8. Germline CDR1 reads SGHRS; CDR2 reads YFSETQ.